Presented here are 3 T cell receptor beta chains from one specimen sequenced in a study of vaccination and CD4 T cells after COVID-19. Their antigens remain unidentified. Cultured CD4+ T cell DNA was sequenced using the Oncomine TCR Beta short-read assay. TCRdb ran MiXCR on the PCR reads and lists one entry per CDR3 protein. The sample contains about 20,000 distinct CDR3 sequences, about 50% of which appear only once. The treatment denotes: roughly ten-day PBMC culture with coronavirus spike peptide pools or control peptides (ViraFEST assay). Specimen: CD4+ T cells from blood, cultured in vitro, collected before SARS-CoV-2 vaccination. The receptor set was obtained from a human donor who had recovered from COVID-19.

This rearrangement joins TRBV5-4 to TRBJ1-2, with a possible D match to TRBD1 (6 bases). Germline lookup yields CDR1 SGHNT and CDR2 YYREEE (reference sequence). CDR3 length: 16 residues. Trimming left V 3 bases short and J 6 bases short, with 21 bases between. The CDR3 region is CASSSADSAQRDGYTF. The CDR3 DNA follows: TGTGCCAGCAGCTCCGCGGACAGCGCCCAAAGGGATGGCTACACCTTC.

The CDR3 DNA reads as TGTGCCAGCAGCTTAGCGCGGGGAACTGACGTCTACGAGCAGTACTTC. This sequence encodes CASSLARGTDVYEQYF. The chain combines TRBV7-9 with TRBJ2-7, with D possibly matching TRBD2 (6 bases). Germline V CDR1 and CDR2: SEHNR, FQNEAQ (reference sequence). The CDR3 has 16 amino acids. Between the trimmed V and J ends, which lost 0 bases and 3 bases, there was a span of 15 bases.

The genes are TRBV15 and TRBJ2-1; TRBD2 matches at 8 bases. Trimming took 10 bases from V and 6 from J; bases not matched to a gene: 14. The length of the CDR3 is 15 residues. CDR1 is LNHNV, CDR2 YYDKDF, per germline (reference sequence). CDR3 residues: CASATAGVFSNEQFF. The CDR3, as DNA: TGTGCCAGCGCTACAGCGGGAGTTTTTAGCAATGAGCAGTTCTTC.